Below, 26 T cell receptor beta chains from the same sample are listed, as sequenced in a study of blood T cell repertoires in COVID-19. Measured with immunoSEQ multiplex PCR; TCRdb has only the in-frame clones, and not every one. This table holds roughly 450,000 clones, about 90% found once. Sequencing was carried out using PBMCs or T cells enriched from blood (not recorded which). The receptors shown here come from a man aged 18 to 29 who had recovered from COVID-19.

V usage is TRBV5-1 and J usage is TRBJ1-1; a possible D gene is TRBD1 (5 bases). The CDR3 has 14 amino acids. Per germline, CDR1 SGHRS and CDR2 YFSETQ. V was shortened by 6 bases and J by 5 bases, with 17 bases between the two germline ends. The CDR3 region has the DNA TGCGCCAGCACCCGGACAACAGAGTTTACTGAAGCTTTCTTT. It yields the protein CASTRTTEFTEAFF. Full variable domain (rest looked up from reference TRBV5-1 and TRBJ1-1): KAGVTQTPRYLIKTRGQQVTLSCSPISGHRSVSWYQQTPGQGLQFLFEYFSETQRNKGNFPGRFSGRQFSNSRSEMNVSTLELGDSALYLCASTRTTEFTEAFFGQGTRLTVV.

This chain connects TRBV19 to TRBJ1-1, with 7 bases that match TRBD1. CDR1 LNHDA and CDR2 SQIVND come from the germline V gene (reference sequence). With 9 bases clipped from V and 0 bases from J, the junction kept 4 bases outside the gene matches. CDR3 length equals 13 residues. In DNA form, the CDR3 reads TGTGCCAGCGAGGGACAGTTGAACACTGAAGCTTTCTTT. Protein product: CASEGQLNTEAFF.

The chain recombines TRBV5-1 with TRBJ1-4; D is perhaps TRBD1 (5 bases). The CDR3 has 17 amino acids. Trimming pared 0 bases from V and 7 bases from J, leaving 19 bases between. CDR1 is SGHRS and CDR2 is YFSETQ in the germline V gene. The CDR3 spells CASSLGFGGNTGEKLFF. The CDR3 DNA reads as TGCGCCAGCAGCTTGGGATTCGGGGGGAATACCGGTGAAAAACTGTTTTTT.

The V and J genes are TRBV28 and TRBJ2-5; tentative D call: TRBD2 (6 bases). The V end was cut by 6 bases, the J end by 3 bases, with 20 bases between. Germline V lookup: CDR1 MDHEN, CDR2 SYDVKM. The CDR3 consists of 16 residues. CDR3: CASSPTPGLTKETQYF. In DNA form, the CDR3 reads TGTGCCAGCAGCCCTACTCCGGGACTCACAAAAGAGACCCAGTACTTC.

The J gene is TRBJ2-2, the V gene TRBV28, with 7 bases that match TRBD1. CDR1 is MDHEN and CDR2 is SYDVKM in the germline V gene. This CDR3 has 15 residues. With 2 bases clipped from V and 7 bases from J, the junction kept 7 bases outside the gene matches. CDR3 coding DNA: TGTGCCAGCAGTTTAACAGGGGCGCAGGACGGGGAGCTGTTTTTT. Translation: CASSLTGAQDGELFF.

This clone was observed a handful of times. One junction end does not reproduce the germline sequence, and a read error may be involved. V usage is TRBV5-8 and J usage is TRBJ1-1, with D hard to call. Germline V gene lookup returns CDR1 SGHTS and CDR2 YDEGEE. This CDR3 contains 15 residues. The CDR3 DNA follows: TGTGCCAGCAGCGCAATCGGCGTACCAAACAGTGAAGCTTTCTTT. Residues: CASSAIGVPNSEAFF.

The V call is TRBV10-1, the J call TRBJ2-3, with 9 bases lining up with TRBD2. Germline V CDR1 and CDR2: WNHNN, SYGVQD (reference sequence). The V and J ends lost 4 bases and 1 base, in that order; junction bases with no gene match: 3. The length of the CDR3 is 15 residues. The CDR3 DNA is TGCGCCAGCAGTGCACTAGCGGGTGGCACAGATACGCAGTATTTT. Encoded protein: CASSALAGGTDTQYF.

This clone was counted only a few times. This chain joins TRBV7-3 and TRBJ2-7, with 9 positions matching TRBD1. Germline CDR1 reads SGHTA; CDR2 reads FQGTGA. The CDR3 is 14 residues long. With 5 bases clipped from V and 5 bases from J, the junction kept 7 bases outside the gene matches. CDR3 in amino acids: CASSPGQGLDEQYF. For the CDR3, the DNA is TGTGCCAGCAGCCCGGGACAGGGTTTGGACGAGCAGTACTTC.

This clone appeared a single time. The DNA for the CDR3 is TGTGCCAGCAGTTTACGGACAGGGACCGAGCAGTACTTC. Residues: CASSLRTGTEQYF. V gene TRBV28 combines with J gene TRBJ2-7; 8 nucleotides align to TRBD1. The CDR3 runs to 13 residues. V gave up 2 bases and J gave up 6 bases; unmatched junction bases: 3. Germline assignment: CDR1 MDHEN and CDR2 SYDVKM.

The genes are TRBV4-2 and TRBJ1-2, with D unresolved. Germline CDR1 reads LGHNA; CDR2 reads YNFKEQ. V lost 1 base, J lost 0 bases, and 9 bases lay in between. The CDR3 is 15 amino acids. The CDR3 nucleotides are TGTGCCAGCAGCCAAGTCGACAAAGCTAACTATGGCTACACCTTC. Its translation is CASSQVDKANYGYTF.

This clone was seen a few times. This chain links TRBV3-1 (or the pseudogene TRBV3-2) with TRBJ1-2; D gene ambiguous. V lost 3 bases and J 5 bases, leaving 4 bases between the germline ends. This CDR3 comprises 11 residues. Germline CDR1 LGHDT, CDR2 YNNKEL (reference sequence). As DNA, the CDR3 is TGTGCCAGCAGCCACCAATATGGCTACACCTTC. Translated: CASSHQYGYTF.

V gene TRBV19 combines with J gene TRBJ1-2; maybe TRBD1 (5 bases). This CDR3 is built from 14 residues. Between the trimmed V and J ends, which lost 6 bases and 8 bases, there was a span of 19 bases. CDR1 and CDR2 (germline): LNHDA, SQIVND (reference sequence). The DNA of the CDR3 is TGTGCCAGTAGGACGGAGTGGGGGGACGGAGGCTACACCTTC. Its translation: CASRTEWGDGGYTF.

The gene calls are TRBV2 and TRBJ1-2; no clear D gene. The length of the CDR3 is 13 residues. Germline V gene sequence: CDR1 SNHLY, CDR2 FYNNEI. Trimming removed 0 bases at V and 8 bases at J, with 10 bases between. CDR3 coding DNA: TGTGCCAGCAGTGAAGCGCTAGGCGCAGGCTACACCTTC. Translating gives CASSEALGAGYTF.

This clone was seen only once. The chain employs TRBV24-1 and TRBJ2-1; 8 nucleotides line up with TRBD2. This CDR3 is built from 16 residues. V lost 1 base to trimming and J lost 5 bases; unmatched junction nucleotides: 6. CDR1 and CDR2 from the germline V gene are KGHDR and SFDVKD. This chain's CDR3 is CATSDLGLAGNNEQFF. For the CDR3, the DNA is TGTGCCACCAGTGATTTAGGGCTAGCGGGTAACAATGAGCAGTTCTTC.

This clone was counted a single time. The rearrangement links TRBV28 to TRBJ1-3; a weak D match, TRBD1 (5 bases). The CDR3 is made up of 15 amino acids. With 8 bases removed from V and 2 bases from J, the gap between germline ends came to 16 bases. Germline-derived CDR1 and CDR2 are MDHEN and SYDVKM. The CDR3 reads CASGSPWGAGNTIYF. In nucleotides, the CDR3 is TGTGCCAGCGGGTCTCCTTGGGGGGCTGGAAACACCATATATTTT.

The chain uses TRBV9 and TRBJ2-1, with 14 bases that match TRBD2. CDR3 size: 16 residues. V trimming: 4 bases; J trimming: 8 bases; junction bases outside the gene matches: 8. Germline loops: CDR1 SGDLS, CDR2 YYNGEE. The CDR3 DNA is TGTGCCAGCAGCCCCCGACTAGCGGGAGGGTCGGATGAGCAGTTCTTC. The encoded protein is CASSPRLAGGSDEQFF. Full variable domain (remainder filled in from reference TRBV9 and TRBJ2-1): DSGVTQTPKHLITATGQRVTLRCSPRSGDLSVYWYQQSLDQGLQFLIQYYNGEERAKGNILERFSAQQFPDLHSELNLSSLELGDSALYFCASSPRLAGGSDEQFFGPGTRLTVL.

A single count supports this clone. The chain combines TRBV6-1 with TRBJ1-2; 7 nucleotides line up with TRBD1. Germline CDR1 reads MNHNS; CDR2 reads SASEGT. This CDR3 has 11 amino acids. V lost 5 bases to trimming and J lost 7 bases; unmatched junction nucleotides: 1. The chain's CDR3 is CASSQGVGYTF. Here the CDR3 DNA reads TGTGCCAGCAGTCAGGGGGTTGGCTACACCTTC.

V is TRBV19 and J is TRBJ1-5, with 7 bases identical to TRBD1. Germline assignment: CDR1 LNHDA and CDR2 SQIVND (reference sequence). The CDR3 length is 14 residues. V trimming: 5 bases; J trimming: 5 bases; junction bases outside the gene matches: 6. This CDR3 is CASSPTGADQPQHF. The CDR3 nucleotides are TGTGCCAGTAGTCCAACAGGGGCCGATCAGCCCCAGCATTTT.

This clone was seen a few times. J is TRBJ1-6 and V is TRBV12-5; D unclear. Per the germline V gene, CDR1 is LGHNT and CDR2 is FRNRAP. This CDR3 contains 14 residues. Trimming removed 6 bases from V and 5 bases from J, with 11 bases in between. The CDR3 coding sequence is TGTGCTAGTGGGGCCAGACTGAATAATTCACCCCTCCACTTT. It translates to CASGARLNNSPLHF.

This chain joins TRBV5-1 and TRBJ1-6; no reliable D call. Germline-derived CDR1 and CDR2 are SGHRS and YFSETQ. The CDR3 is made up of 14 amino acids. Trimming left V 0 bases short and J 6 bases short, with 7 bases between. CDR3 protein: CASSLERPNSPLHF. Written as DNA, the CDR3 is TGCGCCAGCAGCTTGGAGCGTCCTAATTCACCCCTCCACTTT.

The chain uses TRBV2 and TRBJ1-3, with D perhaps TRBD1 (5 bases). This CDR3 is 15 amino acids long. V lost 3 bases to trimming and J lost 0 bases, with 9 bases between them. CDR1 SNHLY and CDR2 FYNNEI come from the germline V gene. DNA for the CDR3: TGTGCCAGCAGTGATCTGGGGCCCTCTGGAAACACCATATATTTT. It translates to CASSDLGPSGNTIYF.

The J gene is TRBJ1-1, the V gene TRBV2; 7 bases map to TRBD1. CDR1 is SNHLY and CDR2 is FYNNEI in the germline V gene. With 2 bases clipped from V and 2 bases from J, the junction kept 5 bases outside the gene matches. The CDR3 sequence is 15 residues long. CDR3: CASSELGQTNTEAFF. In DNA, the CDR3 is TGTGCCAGCAGTGAACTGGGACAGACAAACACTGAAGCTTTCTTT.

V usage is TRBV2 and J usage is TRBJ2-2; D is unresolved. CDR1 is SNHLY and CDR2 is FYNNEI in the germline V gene. The length of the CDR3 is 14 residues. V was clipped by 4 bases and J by 6 bases, with 12 bases between them. As DNA, the CDR3 is TGTGCCAGCAGTGTGTCGCAACTGGCCGGGGAGCTGTTTTTT. Its protein is CASSVSQLAGELFF. Combining the CDR3 with reference TRBV2 and TRBJ2-2 gives the whole variable domain EPEVTQTPSHQVTQMGQEVILRCVPISNHLYFYWYRQILGQKVEFLVSFYNNEISEKSEIFDDQFSVERPDGSNFTLKIRSTKLEDSAMYFCASSVSQLAGELFFGEGSRLTVL.

V usage is TRBV7-9 and J usage is TRBJ2-2; D unclear. The CDR3 spans 13 residues. Between the trimmed V and J ends, which lost 3 bases and 4 bases, there was a span of 6 bases. Germline CDR1 SEHNR, CDR2 FQNEAQ (reference sequence). This CDR3 is CASSLTGTGELFF. The CDR3 bases are TGTGCCAGCAGCTTGACGGGCACCGGGGAGCTGTTTTTT.

V usage is TRBV11-2 and J usage is TRBJ2-7; tentative D call: TRBD2 (5 bases). The germline CDR1 and CDR2 sequences are SGHAT and FQNNGV. This CDR3 is built from 14 residues. Trimming left V 4 bases short and J 4 bases short, with 14 bases between. CDR3 region: CASSSRREVYEQYF. The DNA for the CDR3 is TGTGCCAGCAGCTCCCGCCGGGAAGTATACGAGCAGTACTTC.

V and J are TRBV7-9 and TRBJ2-7, with D uncertain. Germline-derived CDR1 and CDR2 are SEHNR and FQNEAQ (reference sequence). The CDR3 has 13 amino acids. V was shortened by 2 bases and J by 5 bases, with 10 bases between the two germline ends. CDR3 in amino acids: CASSLPLSNEQYF. The CDR3 nucleotides are TGTGCCAGCAGCTTACCTCTTAGCAACGAGCAGTACTTC.